A selection of T cell receptor beta chains follows, all from one sample in a study of cytomegalovirus exposure and HLA in healthy donors. Clones were read by immunoSEQ multiplex PCR, and TCRdb kept only the in-frame ones, dropping some. In the table there are 100,000 to 150,000 clones, approximately 88% of which are singletons. The sequenced sample was PBMCs. These receptors came from a man between 18 and 29 years old in good health and CMV-seronegative. CDR3s include the opening cysteine and the closing phenylalanine or tryptophan. Fields, in order: V gene, D gene, J gene, clone size, CDR3 protein, CDR3 DNA. A D gene is named only where the DNA matches it firmly. A clone size is listed for some rows: how often the clone was seen (once, few, many), or a class if it is expanded.

v_gene: TRBV10-3
d_gene: -
j_gene: TRBJ1-2
abundance: few
CDR3aa: CAISESPGYGYTF
CDR3nt: TGTGCCATCAGTGAGTCACCGGGCTATGGCTACACCTTC

v_gene: TRBV7-2
d_gene: TRBD1
j_gene: TRBJ2-1
abundance: -
CDR3aa: CASSLGNVWTGNSNEQFF
CDR3nt: TGTGCCAGCAGCTTAGGTAATGTCTGGACAGGGAATTCAAATGAGCAGTTCTTC

v_gene: TRBV6-6
d_gene: TRBD1
j_gene: TRBJ2-5
abundance: -
CDR3aa: CASTTGTGIRETQYF
CDR3nt: TGTGCCAGCACCACCGGGACAGGGATCAGGGAGACCCAGTACTTC

v_gene: TRBV5-4
d_gene: -
j_gene: TRBJ2-7
abundance: -
CDR3aa: CASSLTGTYEQYF
CDR3nt: TGTGCCAGCAGCTTGACAGGAACCTACGAGCAGTACTTC

v_gene: TRBV28
d_gene: -
j_gene: TRBJ2-7
abundance: few
CDR3aa: CASKDLGVAYEQYF
CDR3nt: TGTGCCAGCAAAGATTTAGGGGTGGCCTACGAGCAGTACTTC

v_gene: TRBV10-1
d_gene: -
j_gene: TRBJ2-1
abundance: -
CDR3aa: CASSERRRDSEQFF
CDR3nt: TGCGCCAGCAGTGAGCGCCGGCGGGATAGTGAGCAGTTCTTC

v_gene: TRBV27
d_gene: TRBD1
j_gene: TRBJ2-1
abundance: -
CDR3aa: CASRGSGTGSYNEQFF
CDR3nt: TGTGCCAGCAGAGGGTCCGGGACAGGGAGCTACAATGAGCAGTTCTTC

v_gene: TRBV7-2
d_gene: -
j_gene: TRBJ2-7
abundance: -
CDR3aa: CASSLTAWAGRGEQYF
CDR3nt: TGTGCCAGCAGCTTAACGGCCTGGGCCGGGAGAGGGGAGCAGTACTTC

v_gene: TRBV9
d_gene: -
j_gene: TRBJ1-5
abundance: few
CDR3aa: CASSADSYTNQPQHF
CDR3nt: TGTGCCAGCAGCGCCGACAGTTATACCAATCAGCCCCAGCATTTT

v_gene: TRBV7-9
d_gene: -
j_gene: TRBJ2-5
abundance: -
CDR3aa: CASSLRPRLGRPQETQYF
CDR3nt: TGTGCCAGCAGCTTAAGGCCGCGACTAGGCAGGCCCCAGGAGACCCAGTACTTC

v_gene: TRBV7-9
d_gene: TRBD1
j_gene: TRBJ1-2
abundance: -
CDR3aa: CASSLSRDRTNYGYTF
CDR3nt: TGTGCCAGCAGCTTAAGTCGGGACAGGACTAACTATGGCTACACCTTC

v_gene: TRBV11-2
d_gene: -
j_gene: TRBJ2-5
abundance: -
CDR3aa: CASSQPKRSEETQYF
CDR3nt: TGTGCCAGCAGCCAACCAAAACGGTCCGAAGAGACCCAGTACTTC

v_gene: TRBV6-1
d_gene: TRBD2
j_gene: TRBJ2-5
abundance: -
CDR3aa: CASSGPRRLAVQETQYF
CDR3nt: TGTGCCAGCAGTGGACCCCGTCGACTAGCGGTCCAAGAGACCCAGTACTTC

v_gene: TRBV27
d_gene: -
j_gene: TRBJ1-5
abundance: -
CDR3aa: CASRGAGVGYSNQPQHF
CDR3nt: TGTGCCAGCAGGGGCGCAGGGGTTGGGTATAGCAATCAGCCCCAGCATTTT

v_gene: TRBV29-1
d_gene: TRBD2
j_gene: TRBJ2-1
abundance: -
CDR3aa: CSVEREAYNEQFF
CDR3nt: TGCAGCGTGGAGCGGGAGGCTTACAATGAGCAGTTCTTC

v_gene: TRBV15
d_gene: -
j_gene: TRBJ2-3
abundance: -
CDR3aa: CATSRHQVSSTDTQYF
CDR3nt: TGTGCCACCAGCAGACATCAGGTATCTAGCACAGATACGCAGTATTTT

v_gene: TRBV10-3
d_gene: TRBD1
j_gene: TRBJ2-7
abundance: -
CDR3aa: CAISESTGSSEQYF
CDR3nt: TGTGCCATCAGTGAGTCGACAGGGTCGTCCGAGCAGTACTTC

v_gene: TRBV15
d_gene: -
j_gene: TRBJ1-3
abundance: -
CDR3aa: CATSSPVRGGNTIYF
CDR3nt: TGTGCCACCAGCAGCCCGGTCAGGGGTGGGAACACCATATATTTT

v_gene: TRBV6-5
d_gene: TRBD1
j_gene: TRBJ1-6
abundance: few
CDR3aa: CASKRTGGEVSPLHF
CDR3nt: TGTGCCAGCAAAAGGACAGGGGGCGAGGTTTCACCCCTCCACTTT

v_gene: TRBV28
d_gene: -
j_gene: TRBJ1-4
abundance: -
CDR3aa: CASSLSVWGGPNEKLFF
CDR3nt: TGTGCCAGCAGTTTAAGTGTCTGGGGGGGCCCAAATGAAAAACTGTTTTTT

v_gene: TRBV6-1
d_gene: -
j_gene: TRBJ2-7
abundance: -
CDR3aa: CASSESAGIREQYF
CDR3nt: TGTGCCAGCAGTGAATCGGCAGGTATTCGCGAGCAGTACTTC

v_gene: TRBV6-5
d_gene: -
j_gene: TRBJ2-7
abundance: -
CDR3aa: CATVLGGSYEQYF
CDR3nt: TGTGCCACAGTGCTAGGGGGTTCCTACGAGCAGTACTTC

v_gene: TRBV4-3
d_gene: TRBD1
j_gene: TRBJ2-1
abundance: -
CDR3aa: CASARQGLNEQFF
CDR3nt: TGCGCCAGCGCTAGACAGGGTTTAAACGAGCAGTTCTTC

v_gene: TRBV5-4
d_gene: -
j_gene: TRBJ2-6
abundance: -
CDR3aa: CASSLGASGANVLTF
CDR3nt: TGTGCCAGCAGCTTGGGGGCGTCTGGGGCCAACGTCCTGACTTTC

v_gene: TRBV7-9
d_gene: -
j_gene: TRBJ2-5
abundance: -
CDR3aa: CASSLNQGSGETQYF
CDR3nt: TGTGCCAGCAGCTTGAACCAGGGGTCAGGGGAGACCCAGTACTTC

v_gene: TRBV6-4
d_gene: -
j_gene: TRBJ1-2
abundance: -
CDR3aa: CASGPQEENYGYTF
CDR3nt: TGTGCCAGCGGACCCCAGGAGGAAAACTATGGCTACACCTTC

v_gene: TRBV5-4
d_gene: -
j_gene: TRBJ1-2
abundance: -
CDR3aa: CASSGGGQYFYGYTF
CDR3nt: TGTGCCAGCAGCGGGGGGGGCCAGTATTTCTATGGCTACACCTTC

v_gene: TRBV7-9
d_gene: -
j_gene: TRBJ2-2
abundance: -
CDR3aa: CASRHTGYGNTNTGELFF
CDR3nt: TGTGCCAGCAGACATACCGGGTACGGGAACACGAACACCGGGGAGCTGTTTTTT

v_gene: TRBV11-2
d_gene: -
j_gene: TRBJ2-7
abundance: once
CDR3aa: CASSPRARQISYEQYF
CDR3nt: TGTGCCAGCAGCCCACGGGCTAGACAGATTTCCTACGAGCAGTACTTC

v_gene: TRBV9
d_gene: TRBD1
j_gene: TRBJ1-2
abundance: -
CDR3aa: CASSSTGEGYGYTF
CDR3nt: TGTGCCAGCAGTTCGACAGGGGAAGGCTATGGCTACACCTTC

v_gene: TRBV7-9
d_gene: -
j_gene: TRBJ1-1
abundance: once
CDR3aa: CASSPDYDTEAFF
CDR3nt: TGTGCCAGCAGCCCCGACTACGACACTGAAGCTTTCTTT

v_gene: TRBV10-1
d_gene: -
j_gene: TRBJ1-3
abundance: once
CDR3aa: CASRDSGAGNTIYF
CDR3nt: TGCGCCAGCAGGGACTCAGGGGCTGGAAACACCATATATTTT

v_gene: TRBV14
d_gene: TRBD2
j_gene: TRBJ2-5
abundance: -
CDR3aa: CASSQGGGGYGETQYF
CDR3nt: TGTGCCAGCAGCCAAGGTGGGGGAGGGTACGGAGAGACCCAGTACTTC

v_gene: TRBV4-1
d_gene: TRBD1
j_gene: TRBJ2-1
abundance: -
CDR3aa: CASSQVWTGANEQFF
CDR3nt: TGCGCCAGCAGCCAAGTCTGGACAGGAGCCAATGAGCAGTTCTTC

v_gene: TRBV10-3
d_gene: -
j_gene: TRBJ1-5
abundance: once
CDR3aa: CAIKGDGGPVTQPQHF
CDR3nt: TGTGCCATCAAAGGGGACGGGGGGCCGGTGACGCAGCCCCAGCATTTT

v_gene: TRBV19
d_gene: -
j_gene: TRBJ1-2
abundance: -
CDR3aa: CASSGQNYGYTF
CDR3nt: TGTGCCAGTAGCGGACAGAACTATGGCTACACCTTC

v_gene: TRBV7-9
d_gene: -
j_gene: TRBJ2-3
abundance: -
CDR3aa: CASSLQGPITTDTQYF
CDR3nt: TGTGCCAGCAGCTTACAGGGTCCAATCACCACAGATACGCAGTATTTT

v_gene: TRBV9
d_gene: -
j_gene: TRBJ2-7
abundance: -
CDR3aa: CASSVGVTYEQYF
CDR3nt: TGTGCCAGCAGCGTAGGAGTAACCTACGAGCAGTACTTC

v_gene: TRBV18
d_gene: -
j_gene: TRBJ1-4
abundance: -
CDR3aa: CASSPQLSTGKNEKLFF
CDR3nt: TGTGCCAGCTCACCACAATTATCTACAGGGAAAAATGAAAAACTGTTTTTT

v_gene: TRBV18
d_gene: TRBD1
j_gene: TRBJ1-1
abundance: -
CDR3aa: CASSPFLGQVNTEAFF
CDR3nt: TGTGCCAGCTCACCGTTCTTGGGACAGGTGAACACTGAAGCTTTCTTT

v_gene: TRBV11-2
d_gene: -
j_gene: TRBJ2-7
abundance: once
CDR3aa: CASGAGFVEQYF
CDR3nt: TGTGCCAGCGGGGCGGGGTTCGTCGAGCAGTACTTC

v_gene: TRBV2
d_gene: -
j_gene: TRBJ1-5
abundance: few
CDR3aa: CASSAGQLNQPQHF
CDR3nt: TGTGCCAGCAGTGCCGGACAGTTAAATCAGCCCCAGCATTTT

v_gene: TRBV6-5
d_gene: -
j_gene: TRBJ1-1
abundance: -
CDR3aa: CASSYSDYTEAFF
CDR3nt: TGTGCCAGCAGTTACTCGGACTACACTGAAGCTTTCTTT

v_gene: TRBV19
d_gene: -
j_gene: TRBJ1-6
abundance: -
CDR3aa: CASSIATVGYNSPLHF
CDR3nt: TGTGCCAGTAGTATAGCTACGGTTGGCTATAATTCACCCCTCCACTTT

v_gene: TRBV27
d_gene: -
j_gene: TRBJ1-1
abundance: -
CDR3aa: CASSFSGAQNTEAFF
CDR3nt: TGTGCCAGCAGTTTTTCAGGGGCCCAGAACACTGAAGCTTTCTTT

v_gene: TRBV28
d_gene: TRBD2
j_gene: TRBJ2-2
abundance: -
CDR3aa: CASSLGGGRPSGELFF
CDR3nt: TGTGCCAGCAGTTTGGGGGGCGGGAGGCCCTCCGGGGAGCTGTTTTTT

v_gene: TRBV12-1
d_gene: -
j_gene: TRBJ2-1
abundance: -
CDR3aa: CASSFPGTNMSEQFF
CDR3nt: TGTGCCAGCAGCTTTCCCGGGACTAATATGAGTGAGCAGTTCTTC

v_gene: TRBV4-2
d_gene: -
j_gene: TRBJ2-6
abundance: -
CDR3aa: CASSQAASAANVLTF
CDR3nt: TGTGCCAGCAGCCAAGCAGCGTCAGCTGCCAACGTCCTGACTTTC

v_gene: TRBV19
d_gene: -
j_gene: TRBJ1-1
abundance: -
CDR3aa: CASSIGLGNTEAFF
CDR3nt: TGTGCCAGTAGTATTGGACTGGGGAACACTGAAGCTTTCTTT

v_gene: TRBV7-2
d_gene: TRBD2
j_gene: TRBJ2-2
abundance: -
CDR3aa: CASSLQLAGGELFF
CDR3nt: TGTGCCAGCAGCTTACAACTAGCGGGGGGGGAGCTGTTTTTT